Listed here are 28 T cell receptor beta chains from one sample, sequenced in a study of cytomegalovirus exposure and HLA in healthy donors. In the PCR, 60 Vbeta and 13 Jbeta primers were used. Here immunoSEQ multiplex PCR was the method, and the copy in TCRdb shows in-frame clones only, minus some. The sample holds some 45,000 clones, approximately 65% seen once. The specimen was PBMCs. These receptors originate from a man aged 30-40 years in good health and CMV-seronegative.

V is TRBV6-6 and J is TRBJ2-1; 7 nucleotides match TRBD1. After removal of 7 bases from V and 0 bases from J, the junction contained 3 bases not matched to a gene. The germline V gene encodes CDR1 MNHNY and CDR2 SVGAGI (reference sequence). CDR3 length equals 14 residues. CDR3 nucleotides: TGTGCCAGCAAACGGGACAGCTCCTACAATGAGCAGTTCTTC. It specifies CASKRDSSYNEQFF.

This clone was seen only a few times. This chain connects TRBV4-1 to TRBJ2-7; D gene uncertain. Trimming removed 0 bases at V and 3 bases at J, with 9 bases between. Germline V lookup: CDR1 MGHRA, CDR2 YSYEKL. There are 14 residues in the CDR3. The CDR3, as DNA: TGCGCCAGCAGCCAAGAATTTGCGGACTACGAGCAGTACTTC. Its translation is CASSQEFADYEQYF.

The chain couples TRBV6-5 to TRBJ2-2, with D hard to call. V shed 1 base and J shed 7 bases, with 10 bases lying between them. Germline CDR1 is MNHEY and CDR2 is SVGAGI. This CDR3 region has 14 residues. Here the CDR3 reads CASSYYRRSGELFF. The CDR3 DNA follows: TGTGCCAGCAGTTACTATAGGCGGAGCGGGGAGCTGTTTTTT.

V and J are TRBV11-2 and TRBJ1-2, with TRBD1 matching 10 bases. Germline trimming cut 7 bases from V and 3 bases from J; bases unmatched to any gene: 5. CDR3 length: 14 amino acids. Germline V gene lookup returns CDR1 SGHAT and CDR2 FQNNGV. CDR3 coding DNA: TGTGCCAGCATCCGGACAGGGGGTTACTATGGCTACACCTTC. It is translated as CASIRTGGYYGYTF.

V gene TRBV5-1 combines with J gene TRBJ2-2, with 7 bases that match TRBD1. Germline loops: CDR1 SGHRS, CDR2 YFSETQ. The CDR3 consists of 17 residues. V lost 0 bases to trimming and J lost 2 bases; unmatched junction nucleotides: 7. The CDR3 DNA is TGCGCCAGCAGCTTGGCTCGGGACAGCTTCAACACCGGGGAGCTGTTTTTT. Translating gives CASSLARDSFNTGELFF.

Worth noting for this clone: No conserved phenylalanine or tryptophan ends this CDR3, so it is likely a read error. This sequence joins TRBV5-4 and TRBJ2-6, with 11 bases matching TRBD1. In germline, CDR1 is SGHNT, CDR2 YYREEE (reference sequence). V lost 10 bases, J lost 3 bases, and 21 bases stayed unmatched. CDR3 length: 20 amino acids. The CDR3 region has the DNA TGTGCCGCCGGGGGACAGGGGGGGCGGATTAGTCAGGTTGGGGCCAACGTCCTGACTGTC. Translation: CAAGGQGGRISQVGANVLTV.

V is TRBV6-5 and J is TRBJ2-2; no definite D call. V was clipped by 4 bases and J by 3 bases, with 6 bases between them. Germline-derived CDR1 and CDR2 are MNHEY and SVGAGI. This CDR3 contains 13 residues. In DNA, the CDR3 is TGTGCCAGCAGTTGGAGAGACACCGGGGAGCTGTTTTTT. This translates into CASSWRDTGELFF.

The rearrangement joins TRBV6-1 to TRBJ1-1; the D gene is possibly TRBD1 (6 bases). The germline V gene has CDR1 MNHNS and CDR2 SASEGT. The CDR3 spans 13 residues. Deletions cut 6 bases from V and 6 bases from J, with 14 bases between. The CDR3 protein is CASRPTGIAEAFF. For the CDR3, the DNA is TGTGCCAGCAGGCCAACAGGGATCGCTGAAGCTTTCTTT.

The chain employs TRBV19 and TRBJ2-7; a weak D match, TRBD2 (6 bases). CDR1 is LNHDA, CDR2 SQIVND, per germline (reference sequence). Between the trimmed V and J ends, which lost 5 bases and 0 bases, there was a span of 11 bases. This CDR3 has 14 amino acids. CDR3 nucleotide sequence: TGTGCCAGTAGTGTCGGGACTCACTCCTACGAGCAGTACTTC. Encoded protein: CASSVGTHSYEQYF. The full variable domain, with the rest looked up from reference TRBV19 and TRBJ2-7, is DGGITQSPKYLFRKEGQNVTLSCEQNLNHDAMYWYRQDPGQGLRLIYYSQIVNDFQKGDIAEGYSVSREKKESFPLTVTSAQKNPTAFYLCASSVGTHSYEQYFGPGTRLTVT.

The chain couples TRBV9 to TRBJ1-1; the D gene is possibly TRBD1 (5 bases). Germline CDR1 is SGDLS and CDR2 is YYNGEE. CDR3 length: 14 amino acids. Trimming left V 0 bases short and J 8 bases short, with 14 bases between. CDR3 protein: CASSVAATGGEAFF. The CDR3 DNA follows: TGTGCCAGCAGCGTAGCGGCAACTGGGGGGGAAGCTTTCTTT. The full variable domain, in which reference TRBV9 and TRBJ1-1 provide the parts outside the CDR3, is DSGVTQTPKHLITATGQRVTLRCSPRSGDLSVYWYQQSLDQGLQFLIQYYNGEERAKGNILERFSAQQFPDLHSELNLSSLELGDSALYFCASSVAATGGEAFFGQGTRLTVV.

This clone was counted between two and nine times. The chain joins TRBV5-4 to TRBJ2-5, with D possibly being TRBD1 (6 bases). This CDR3 is 13 amino acids long. From germline, CDR1 is SGHNT and CDR2 YYREEE (reference sequence). Deletions cut 6 bases from V and 2 bases from J, with 11 bases between. In DNA form, the CDR3 reads TGTGCCAGCAACGTTGGACAGCAAGAGACCCAGTACTTC. Translating gives CASNVGQQETQYF.

The rearrangement joins TRBV15 to TRBJ2-7; D is unresolved. The germline V gene encodes CDR1 LNHNV and CDR2 YYDKDF (reference sequence). V lost 5 bases and J lost 4, with 6 bases in between. The CDR3 length is 11 residues. The CDR3: CATSLGYEQYF. The CDR3 DNA reads TGTGCCACCAGCCTAGGATACGAGCAGTACTTC.

This chain connects TRBV27 to TRBJ1-4; 7 bases are shared with TRBD1. Germline trimming cut 5 bases from V and 4 bases from J; bases unmatched to any gene: 13. Germline CDR1 and CDR2: MNHEY and SMNVEV (reference sequence). The CDR3 has 17 residues. The CDR3 here is CASSTPDRRDGNEKLFF. The CDR3 DNA follows: TGTGCCAGCAGTACACCGGACAGGCGGGATGGTAATGAAAAACTGTTTTTT. Using reference TRBV27 and TRBJ1-4 for the parts outside the CDR3, the full variable domain is EAQVTQNPRYLITVTGKKLTVTCSQNMNHEYMSWYRQDPGLGLRQIYYSMNVEVTDKGDVPEGYKVSRKEKRNFPLILESPSPNQTSLYFCASSTPDRRDGNEKLFFGSGTQLSVL.

V usage is TRBV5-1 and J usage is TRBJ2-3; perhaps TRBD2 as D (5 bases). Trimming removed 0 bases from V and 8 bases from J, with 13 bases in between. CDR1 is SGHRS and CDR2 is YFSETQ in the germline V gene. The CDR3 spans 14 residues. CDR3 sequence: CASSLGTGMGTQYF. The CDR3 bases are TGCGCCAGCAGCTTGGGGACGGGGATGGGTACGCAGTATTTT. The full variable domain, rest sourced from reference TRBV5-1 and TRBJ2-3, is KAGVTQTPRYLIKTRGQQVTLSCSPISGHRSVSWYQQTPGQGLQFLFEYFSETQRNKGNFPGRFSGRQFSNSRSEMNVSTLELGDSALYLCASSLGTGMGTQYFGPGTRLTVL.

This chain joins TRBV19 and TRBJ1-5; tentatively, D is TRBD1 (5 bases). The CDR3 is made up of 14 amino acids. With 7 bases removed from V and 4 bases from J, the gap between germline ends came to 14 bases. Germline V gene data show CDR1 as LNHDA and CDR2 as SQIVND (reference sequence). The CDR3 spells CASMGPQANQPQHF. The CDR3 DNA is TGTGCCAGTATGGGGCCCCAAGCGAATCAGCCCCAGCATTTT.

This clone was detected only a few times. This chain uses TRBV11-2 with TRBJ2-7; D gene unclear. Trimming removed 2 bases from V and 7 bases from J, with 12 bases in between. This CDR3 has 13 residues. Germline V lookup: CDR1 SGHAT, CDR2 FQNNGV. The CDR3 loop reads CASSLLIDREQYF. In DNA form, the CDR3 reads TGTGCCAGCAGCTTATTAATCGATAGAGAGCAGTACTTC.

This clone appeared once. This chain connects TRBV2 to TRBJ2-1, with 9 bases fitting TRBD1. The germline CDR1 and CDR2 sequences are SNHLY and FYNNEI. The CDR3 is 17 residues long. V shed 1 base, J shed 0 bases, and the junction held 4 bases outside the gene matches. CDR3 nucleotides: TGTGCCAGCAGTGAAGACAGGGGGCATAACTCCTACAATGAGCAGTTCTTC. It codes for CASSEDRGHNSYNEQFF.

This chain connects TRBV5-4 to TRBJ1-1, with D perhaps matching TRBD1 (6 bases). This CDR3 contains 15 residues. The V and J ends lost 0 bases and 6 bases respectively, with 15 bases between them. The germline V gene has CDR1 SGHNT and CDR2 YYREEE (reference sequence). Written as DNA, the CDR3 is TGTGCCAGCAGCTTGGGGGGTACAGGGTTATCTGAAGCTTTCTTT. This encodes CASSLGGTGLSEAFF.

V gene TRBV7-2 combines with J gene TRBJ2-1; D perhaps matches TRBD2 (6 bases). Germline CDR1 SGHTA, CDR2 FQGNSA. With 2 bases removed from V and 6 bases from J, the gap between germline ends came to 14 bases. This CDR3 spans 15 amino acids. CDR3 nucleotides: TGTGCCAGCAGCTTATATCTGGGAGGTGGCAATGAGCAGTTCTTC. Translated, it gives CASSLYLGGGNEQFF.

The chain recombines TRBV18 with TRBJ2-3, with TRBD2 matching over 9 bases. From germline, CDR1 is KGHSH and CDR2 LQKENI. The V segment lost 4 bases and the J segment 2 bases; nucleotides outside the gene matches: 1. The CDR3 contains 14 residues. This chain's CDR3 is CASSQGLATDTQYF. The CDR3 bases are TGTGCCAGCTCACAGGGACTAGCCACAGATACGCAGTATTTT.

The sample holds one count of this clone. At one end the junction does not follow the germline gene, possibly because of a read error. In DNA form, the CDR3 reads TGCGCCAGCAGCTTGTTGGGGGCTGGGGTAACCGAGAAGTACTTC. Its translation: CASSLLGAGVTEKYF. V is TRBV5-1 and J is TRBJ2-7; possible D gene TRBD1, 6 bases. The CDR3 totals 15 residues. Looked up from germline, CDR1 is SGHRS and CDR2 is YFSETQ.

This chain joins TRBV7-6 and TRBJ2-1; 8 bases align to TRBD2. The CDR3 extends over 16 amino acids. Germline CDR1 SGHVS, CDR2 FNYEAQ. Trimming took 1 base from V and 3 from J; bases not matched to a gene: 5. CDR3 sequence (DNA): TGTGCCAGCAGCTTAGAAGGCGCGGGAGGCTACAATGAGCAGTTCTTC. It translates to CASSLEGAGGYNEQFF.

The chain links TRBV15 to TRBJ2-1, with D unresolved. This CDR3 has 13 amino acids. With 7 bases removed from V and 6 bases from J, the gap between germline ends came to 13 bases. Germline V gene sequence: CDR1 LNHNV, CDR2 YYDKDF (reference sequence). The CDR3 bases are TGTGCCACCACCCTTTCTAGGAGCAATGAGCAGTTCTTC. This translates into CATTLSRSNEQFF.

The chain carries TRBV5-5 and TRBJ2-3; a possible D gene is TRBD2 (5 bases). Trimming cost V 0 bases and J 4 bases, with 9 bases left between them. The germline gives CDR1 SGHKS, CDR2 YYEKEE (reference sequence). The CDR3 length is 14 residues. In DNA form, the CDR3 reads TGTGCCAGCAGCTTGGCCCCCGGGGCAGATACGCAGTATTTT. Its translation is CASSLAPGADTQYF.

V is TRBV7-9 and J is TRBJ1-2; D is possibly TRBD1 (5 bases). V lost 5 bases and J 1 base, leaving 8 bases between the germline ends. Germline CDR1 SEHNR, CDR2 FQNEAQ (reference sequence). The CDR3 loop spans 13 amino acids. The CDR3 region is CASSPDSNYGYTF. CDR3 bases: TGTGCCAGCAGCCCTGACAGTAACTATGGCTACACCTTC.

The chain is built from TRBV11-2 and TRBJ2-7, with D possibly TRBD1 on 5 matching bases. CDR3 length equals 14 residues. Germline CDR1 reads SGHAT; CDR2 reads FQNNGV. Trimming took off 5 bases at V and 0 bases at J, with 11 bases between the two ends. CDR3 nucleotide sequence: TGTGCCAGCAGCGTATACAGGAGCTCCTACGAGCAGTACTTC. It encodes CASSVYRSSYEQYF.

The rearrangement joins TRBV10-3 to TRBJ2-7, with D perhaps TRBD1 (8 bases). Per germline, CDR1 ENHRY and CDR2 SYGVKD. This CDR3 is built from 16 residues. With 8 bases removed from V and 5 bases from J, the gap between germline ends came to 25 bases. The CDR3 DNA reads TGTGCCATCCAGGGGGCTTCTGCGGGAGAAGTCCACGAGCAGTACTTC. Encoded protein: CAIQGASAGEVHEQYF.

The V gene is TRBV19, the J gene TRBJ1-5, with 8 positions matching TRBD1. V dropped 11 bases and J dropped 6; count of bases not matched to a gene: 21. Germline V gene lookup returns CDR1 LNHDA and CDR2 SQIVND (reference sequence). The CDR3 has 17 amino acids. CDR3 in amino acids: CASNVGDRGNLGQPQHF. In nucleotides, the CDR3 is TGTGCCTCTAACGTTGGAGACAGGGGAAATTTGGGTCAGCCCCAGCATTTT.